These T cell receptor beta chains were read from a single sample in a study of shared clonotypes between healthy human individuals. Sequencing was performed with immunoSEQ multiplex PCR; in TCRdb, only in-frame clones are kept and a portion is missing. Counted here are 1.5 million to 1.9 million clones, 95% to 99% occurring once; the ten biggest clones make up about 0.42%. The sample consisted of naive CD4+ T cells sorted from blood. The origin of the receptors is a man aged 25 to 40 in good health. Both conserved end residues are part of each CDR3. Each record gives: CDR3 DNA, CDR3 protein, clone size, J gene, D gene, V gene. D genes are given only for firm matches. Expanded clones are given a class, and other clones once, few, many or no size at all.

TGCGCCAGCAGCCAAGATCTTCGAGAGACCCAGTACTTC,CASSQDLRETQYF,.,TRBJ2-5,.,TRBV4-1
TGTGCCAGCAGCCTGAGGGACTTTTCCTTCACAGATACGCAGTATTTT,CASSLRDFSFTDTQYF,.,TRBJ2-3,.,TRBV5-4
TGTGCCAGCATTACCTCCGGGACAGGGTTGGTCGAGCAGTACTTC,CASITSGTGLVEQYF,.,TRBJ2-7,TRBD1,TRBV6-1
TGTGCCAGCAGCTTGGACGGACTTAGCACAGATACGCAGTATTTT,CASSLDGLSTDTQYF,.,TRBJ2-3,.,TRBV5-6
TGTGCCAGCAGCCGGGGACTTGCCAACCCTCTATCCCAGTACTTC,CASSRGLANPLSQYF,.,TRBJ2-7,.,TRBV14
TGTGCCAGCAGTTCCGGGGCTATCACTGAAGCTTTCTTT,CASSSGAITEAFF,.,TRBJ1-1,.,TRBV28
TGCAGCGTTGAAGAGGTGGCGAGTACTGAAGCTTTCTTT,CSVEEVASTEAFF,.,TRBJ1-1,.,TRBV29-1
TGTGCCAGCAGTCCACTATATAGCAATCAGCCCCAGCATTTT,CASSPLYSNQPQHF,.,TRBJ1-5,.,TRBV27
TGTGCCAGCACGGGGAACACTGAAGCTTTCTTT,CASTGNTEAFF,few,TRBJ1-1,.,TRBV6-1
TGTGCCAGCAGCCCCCAGGACGGTGGATATGGCTACACCTTC,CASSPQDGGYGYTF,.,TRBJ1-2,.,TRBV7-9
TGTGCCAGCTCACCCGGGATTAGCCGCACAGATACGCAGTATTTT,CASSPGISRTDTQYF,.,TRBJ2-3,.,TRBV18
TGTGCCAGCAGTTACTTTGCCGTGGCCTACGAGCAGTACTTC,CASSYFAVAYEQYF,once,TRBJ2-7,.,TRBV6-6
TGTGCCATCAGTGCCCTCGTGTGGTCGAATACCGGGGAGCTGTTTTTT,CAISALVWSNTGELFF,.,TRBJ2-2,.,TRBV10-3
TGCAGCGTTGGCCTTGGGGCTCGGGAGACCCAGTACTTC,CSVGLGARETQYF,.,TRBJ2-5,.,TRBV29-1
TGTGCCAGCAGCCCATGGGGGACTAGCGAGAACACCGGGGAGCTGTTTTTT,CASSPWGTSENTGELFF,.,TRBJ2-2,TRBD2,TRBV7-9
TGTGCCAGCTCACCGGCCAGTACGCCTTTCTTT,CASSPASTPFF,.,TRBJ1-1,.,TRBV18
TGTGCCAGCAGTTTACGAATCGGGCCAACGTCTAATTACGAGCAGTACTTC,CASSLRIGPTSNYEQYF,.,TRBJ2-7,.,TRBV28
TGTGCCAGTAGTATCGCGGGCACGAACACTGAAGCTTTCTTT,CASSIAGTNTEAFF,.,TRBJ1-1,.,TRBV19
TGTGCCAGCAGCCTGGGACAGGCCCCCTACGAGCAGTACTTC,CASSLGQAPYEQYF,.,TRBJ2-7,TRBD1,TRBV6-1
TGCGCCAGCAGCTTGGTTGGGGACCAAGCCTACGAGCAGTACTTC,CASSLVGDQAYEQYF,.,TRBJ2-7,.,TRBV5-1
TGTGCCAGCAGCCGACGGAGTCGGGAGGGCTACAATGAGCAGTTCTTC,CASSRRSREGYNEQFF,few,TRBJ2-1,TRBD2,TRBV4-2
TGTGCCAGCAGCCGCCCAGCGGGAGTAGCCAAAAACATTCAGTACTTC,CASSRPAGVAKNIQYF,.,TRBJ2-4,TRBD2,TRBV14
TGTGCCAGCAGGACCTCCAGCTTTGCTTTCTTT,CASRTSSFAFF,.,TRBJ1-1,.,TRBV6-1
TGTGCCAGCACCTCACGGGATACGATTACGAATGAGCAGTTCTTC,CASTSRDTITNEQFF,.,TRBJ2-1,.,TRBV28
TGTGCCAGTAGTATACCACAGAAGAACACTGAAGCTTTCTTT,CASSIPQKNTEAFF,.,TRBJ1-1,.,TRBV19
TGTGCCAGTAGTATAGCCCCGACAGGGCCTAAGGGCACTGAAGCTTTCTTT,CASSIAPTGPKGTEAFF,.,TRBJ1-1,TRBD1,TRBV19
TGTGCCAGCAGTCCTACTCGGCGGGCCAACGTCCTGACTTTC,CASSPTRRANVLTF,.,TRBJ2-6,.,TRBV6-5
TGTGCCAGCTCGGGCAGGGACTCTGGAAACACCATATATTTT,CASSGRDSGNTIYF,.,TRBJ1-3,.,TRBV6-5
TGCGCCAGCAGTCCTAGCGTGGGGGATACGCAGTATTTT,CASSPSVGDTQYF,.,TRBJ2-3,.,TRBV10-1
TGTGCCAGCAGCGTAGTCGCAGGGCTGAACACTGAAGCTTTCTTT,CASSVVAGLNTEAFF,.,TRBJ1-1,.,TRBV9